The text below deals with one TCR beta chain. Its antigen remains unidentified. The data belong to a study of T cell responses to AZD1222 COVID-19 vaccine. Study-wide results and limits: White British ancestry dominated among donors, who included more females, and clonal diversity was possibly underestimated. Spike-specific TCRs gained breadth and depth after people received two AZD1222 doses. Dominant CD4 TCR responses targeted spike regions 160-218 and 743-854. Among those given AZD1222, only five or six were seropositive at baseline.

The table came from immunoSEQ multiplex PCR; TCRdb's copy has only in-frame clones and leaves some out. The data show 150,000 to 200,000 clones, with 80% to 95% seen just once and 5% to 6.5% held by the top ten. Germline CDR1 and CDR2: LGHNA and YNFKEQ. The CDR3 spans 15 residues. Deletions cut 1 base from V and 10 bases from J, with 16 bases between. Sequences were derived from peripheral blood, sampled 28 days after the second AZD1222 dose. The source is an adult who received the AZD1222 COVID-19 vaccine. The chain carries TRBV4-2 and TRBJ1-4; TRBD1 is a possible D gene (5 bases). CDR3 protein: CASSQVSQVEGKLFF. The DNA of the CDR3 is TGTGCCAGCAGCCAAGTATCACAGGTGGAGGGAAAACTGTTTTTT.